This T cell receptor (beta chain) emerged from a study of tumor and adjacent non-tumor tissue in lung cancer. Study results and limitations: Significantly higher TCR diversity was found in tumor than normal lung.

With regard to this clonotype: The antigen is not known. The junction does not match germline at one end; this may be a read error.

In germline, CDR1 is DFQATT, CDR2 SNEGSKA (reference sequence). The CDR3 extends over 16 amino acids. No cell sorting was done before RNA was extracted from the tissue. Chemotherapy-naive patients with new lung cancer underwent thoracic surgery in China, August–November 2014. A modified ARM-PCR protocol with three rounds of nested PCR amplified TCRbeta. TCRdb processed the multiplex PCR reads anew with MiXCR; each CDR3 protein has one entry. The data hold 200,000 to 250,000 distinct CDR3 sequences, with about 71% observed a single time. Sample: lung tumor tissue. The rearrangement uses TRBV20-1 and TRBJ1-5, with 7 nucleotides matching TRBD1. This sequence was found in a man between 60 and 70 years old with non-small cell lung cancer. The CDR3 sequence: CSARARTGRSYQPQHF. CDR3 coding DNA: TGCAGTGCTAGAGCTAGGACAGGCCGTAGCTATCAGCCCCAGCATTTT.